This T cell receptor (beta chain) was identified during a study of blood T cell repertoires in COVID-19. Repertoires were generated with immunoSEQ multiplex PCR, while TCRdb's copy carries only in-frame clones and drops some. The sample lists about 250,000 clones; about nine tenths were seen once. The V gene end was trimmed by 0 bases and the J gene end by 7 bases; junction bases not matched to a gene: 5. The CDR3 contains 17 residues. Looked up from germline, CDR1 is ENHRY and CDR2 is SYGVKD. This TCR came from a woman aged 55-69 years who had recovered from COVID-19. Sequences were obtained from peripheral blood. The chain couples TRBV10-3 to TRBJ1-6; TRBD1 aligns across 11 bases. The CDR3 reads CAISESGQGARNSPLHF. The CDR3 DNA is TGTGCCATCAGTGAGTCCGGACAGGGGGCGAGGAATTCACCCCTCCACTTT.